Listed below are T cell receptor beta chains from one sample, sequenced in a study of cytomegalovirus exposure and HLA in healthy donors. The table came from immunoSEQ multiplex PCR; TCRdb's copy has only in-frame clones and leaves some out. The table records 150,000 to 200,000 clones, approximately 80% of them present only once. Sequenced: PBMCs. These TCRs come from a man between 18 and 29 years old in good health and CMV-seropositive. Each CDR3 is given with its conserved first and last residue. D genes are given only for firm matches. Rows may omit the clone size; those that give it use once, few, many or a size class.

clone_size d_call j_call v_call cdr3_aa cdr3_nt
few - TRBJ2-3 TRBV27 CASSLSSALTDTQYF TGTGCCAGCAGTTTATCTAGCGCCTTAACAGATACGCAGTATTTT
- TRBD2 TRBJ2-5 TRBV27 CASSPQSGLAEETQYF TGTGCCAGCAGTCCCCAATCGGGACTAGCGGAAGAGACCCAGTACTTC
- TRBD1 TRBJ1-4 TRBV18 CASSLDRGNEKLFF TGTGCCAGCTCATTGGACAGGGGTAATGAAAAACTGTTTTTT
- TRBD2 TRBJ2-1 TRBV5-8 CASSLDLAVNEQFF TGTGCCAGCAGCTTGGACCTAGCGGTGAATGAGCAGTTCTTC
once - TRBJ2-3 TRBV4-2 CASSQGEDRSTDTQYF TGTGCCAGCAGCCAAGGGGAGGACAGGAGCACAGATACGCAGTATTTT
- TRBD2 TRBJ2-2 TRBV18 CASSPSGGTGELFF TGTGCCAGCTCACCAAGCGGGGGGACCGGGGAGCTGTTTTTT
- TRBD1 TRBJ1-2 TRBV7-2 CASSSDRQGLYGYTF TGTGCCAGCAGCTCGGACCGACAGGGTCTCTATGGCTACACCTTC
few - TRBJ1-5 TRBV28 CASSFQLANQHF TGTGCCAGCAGTTTTCAGTTAGCCAACCAGCATTTT
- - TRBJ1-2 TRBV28 CASSWGAESYGYTF TGTGCCAGCAGTTGGGGAGCCGAAAGCTATGGCTACACCTTC
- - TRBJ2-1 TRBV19 CASSIERVGGYNEQFF TGTGCCAGTAGTATCGAGCGGGTAGGTGGGTACAATGAGCAGTTCTTC
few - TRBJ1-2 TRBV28 CASSSPQGGGYTF TGTGCCAGCAGTTCCCCCCAGGGAGGCGGCTACACCTTC
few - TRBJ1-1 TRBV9 CASSVEGENTEAFF TGTGCCAGCAGCGTAGAAGGGGAGAACACTGAAGCTTTCTTT
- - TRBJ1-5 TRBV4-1 CASSLEYSNQPQHF TGCGCCAGCAGCCTAGAGTATAGCAATCAGCCCCAGCATTTT
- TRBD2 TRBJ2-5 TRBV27 CASSLTGGLSETQYF TGTGCCAGCAGTTTAACGGGAGGTTTGTCAGAGACCCAGTACTTC
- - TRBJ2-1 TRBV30 CAWSVGSNEQFF TGTGCCTGGAGTGTCGGTAGCAATGAGCAGTTCTTC
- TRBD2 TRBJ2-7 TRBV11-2 CASSLGASGSSYEQYF TGTGCCAGCAGCTTAGGAGCTAGCGGTTCTTCGTACGAGCAGTACTTC
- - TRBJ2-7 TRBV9 CASSVGVSAYEQYF TGTGCCAGCAGCGTAGGGGTTAGCGCCTACGAGCAGTACTTC
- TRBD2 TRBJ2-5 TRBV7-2 CASTPAGLAGGETQYF TGTGCCAGCACACCGGCAGGGCTAGCGGGGGGGGAGACCCAGTACTTC
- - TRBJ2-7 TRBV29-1 CSVEGFGGYEQYF TGCAGCGTTGAGGGCTTCGGGGGATACGAGCAGTACTTC
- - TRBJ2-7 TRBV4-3 CASSQEGRGSYEQYF TGCGCCAGCAGCCAAGAAGGACGGGGCTCCTACGAGCAGTACTTC
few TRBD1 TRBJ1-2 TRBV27 CASRKTGQGHYGYTF TGTGCCAGCAGGAAGACGGGACAGGGGCACTATGGCTACACCTTC
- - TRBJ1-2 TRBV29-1 CSVDQGKTGGSYGYTF TGCAGCGTTGACCAAGGCAAAACGGGCGGGAGCTATGGCTACACCTTC
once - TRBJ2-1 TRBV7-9 CASGWLVGEQFF TGTGCCAGCGGGTGGCTAGTCGGTGAGCAGTTCTTC
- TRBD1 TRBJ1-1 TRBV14 CASSHTTGSEAFF TGTGCCAGCAGCCACACGACAGGGAGCGAAGCTTTCTTT
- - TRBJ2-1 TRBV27 CASSFTGKMDEQFF TGTGCCAGCAGTTTCACAGGGAAAATGGATGAGCAGTTCTTC
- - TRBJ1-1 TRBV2 CASSEARVSRDTEAFF TGTGCCAGCAGTGAAGCCCGGGTCTCGAGGGACACTGAAGCTTTCTTT
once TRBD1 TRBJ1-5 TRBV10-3 CAISPGQGNQPQHF TGTGCCATCAGCCCGGGACAGGGCAATCAGCCCCAGCATTTT
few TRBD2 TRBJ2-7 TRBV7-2 CASSTKGLARGEQYF TGTGCCAGCAGCACAAAAGGACTAGCGAGGGGCGAGCAGTACTTC
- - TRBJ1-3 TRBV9 CASSPDNLGNTIYF TGTGCCAGCAGCCCGGACAACTTAGGAAACACCATATATTTT
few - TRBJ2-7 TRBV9 CASSVAGDTSYEQYF TGTGCCAGCAGCGTAGCAGGGGACACGTCGTACGAGCAGTACTTC
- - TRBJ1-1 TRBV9 CASSPGGGNTEAFF TGTGCCAGCAGCCCGGGAGGGGGGAACACTGAAGCTTTCTTT